Listed below are T cell receptor beta chains from one sample, sequenced in a study of T cell changes during pregnancy in multiple sclerosis. TCRdb keeps only in-frame clones here, not all; method: immunoSEQ multiplex PCR. The repertoire includes tens of thousands of clones, over 90% of them detected once, and 2.5% sits in the top ten. This sample comprised peripheral blood, obtained in the third trimester of pregnancy. The receptors come from a female donor with multiple sclerosis, enrolled in a pregnancy study. The CDR3 runs from the conserved cysteine through the conserved F or W. The D gene is left open where the match is weak. Only part of the rows carry a size: once, few, many, or a class if the clone is expanded.

TRBV7-6,-,TRBJ1-1,-,15,CASSSMTAGDTEAFF,TGTGCCAGCAGCTCCATGACCGCAGGGGACACTGAAGCTTTCTTT
TRBV4-1,-,TRBJ2-7,TRBD1,14,CASSQDDRGDEQYF,TGCGCCAGCAGCCAAGATGACAGGGGCGACGAGCAGTACTTC
TRBV6-1,few,TRBJ2-5,TRBD2,15,CASSELAGGVETQYF,TGTGCCAGCAGTGAACTAGCGGGGGGAGTAGAGACCCAGTACTTC
TRBV5-1,-,TRBJ2-7,-,13,CASRPGQNYEQYF,TGCGCCAGCAGGCCGGGACAAAACTACGAGCAGTACTTC
TRBV6-6,-,TRBJ2-1,-,16,CASSVGRQGPYNEQFF,TGTGCCAGCAGTGTTGGGAGGCAGGGCCCCTACAATGAGCAGTTCTTC
TRBV5-1,-,TRBJ1-4,-,16,CASSPAGTTTNEKLFF,TGCGCCAGCAGCCCAGCCGGGACAACAACTAATGAAAAACTGTTTTTT
TRBV5-6,-,TRBJ1-4,-,13,CASSFGGFEKLFF,TGTGCCAGCAGCTTTGGGGGGTTTGAAAAACTGTTTTTT
TRBV29-1,-,TRBJ2-1,-,17,CSVAPLGAQGSGNEQFF,TGCAGCGTTGCTCCCCTAGGGGCCCAGGGTAGTGGCAATGAGCAGTTCTTC
TRBV6-6,once,TRBJ2-5,-,15,CASSYSAGGMETQYF,TGTGCCAGCAGTTACTCTGCAGGGGGGATGGAGACCCAGTACTTC
TRBV6-1,once,TRBJ2-4,TRBD2,14,CASSVSGGQSIQYF,TGTGCCAGCTCTGTTAGCGGGGGACAGAGCATTCAGTACTTC
TRBV18,-,TRBJ2-3,-,15,CASSPLRGYTDTQYF,TGTGCCAGCTCACCGTTAAGAGGGTACACAGATACGCAGTATTTT
TRBV19,-,TRBJ1-5,TRBD1,15,CASSNGQDLGGPQHF,TGTGCCAGTAGTAATGGACAGGACCTAGGAGGACCCCAGCATTTT
TRBV4-1,-,TRBJ1-2,-,13,CASRLIGGMSYTF,TGCGCCAGCAGGCTGATCGGCGGGATGAGCTACACCTTC
TRBV27,-,TRBJ1-2,-,12,CASSLRGYGYTF,TGTGCCAGCAGTCTCCGGGGCTATGGCTACACCTTC
TRBV7-9,-,TRBJ2-1,-,14,CASSLGGTNNEQFF,TGTGCCAGCAGCCTCGGAGGGACCAACAATGAGCAGTTCTTC
TRBV6-6,-,TRBJ2-2,TRBD1,14,CASRKDRGIGELFF,TGTGCCAGCAGGAAGGACAGGGGGATCGGGGAGCTGTTTTTT
TRBV11-2,-,TRBJ1-1,-,13,CASSLGQGTEAFF,TGTGCCAGCAGCTTAGGGCAGGGGACTGAAGCTTTCTTT
TRBV14,-,TRBJ1-1,-,13,CASSQDRSLEAFF,TGTGCCAGCAGCCAAGATAGAAGCCTGGAAGCTTTCTTT
TRBV5-4,-,TRBJ2-1,-,15,CASSIAQSSYNEQFF,TGTGCCAGCAGCATAGCCCAGAGCTCCTACAATGAGCAGTTCTTC
TRBV4-1,-,TRBJ1-4,-,17,CASSQDVGEGENEKLFF,TGCGCCAGCAGCCAAGATGTGGGGGAGGGGGAAAATGAAAAACTGTTTTTT
TRBV10-2,-,TRBJ2-2,-,14,CASERQGLTGELFF,TGCGCCAGCGAACGACAGGGACTCACCGGGGAGCTGTTTTTT
TRBV10-2,-,TRBJ1-5,-,14,CASSVGRDNQPQHF,TGCGCCAGCAGTGTCGGCAGGGACAATCAGCCCCAGCATTTT
TRBV9,-,TRBJ1-4,TRBD1,14,CASSPPGQGEKLFF,TGTGCCAGCAGCCCCCCGGGACAGGGTGAAAAACTGTTTTTT
TRBV19,few,TRBJ1-2,TRBD1,12,CASSTGGLGYTF,TGTGCCAGTTCCACAGGGGGCTTAGGCTACACCTTC
TRBV29-1,-,TRBJ1-6,TRBD1,13,CSVVDRAGSPLHF,TGCAGCGTCGTAGACAGGGCCGGTTCACCCCTCCACTTT
TRBV7-2,-,TRBJ2-1,-,12,CASSFNTVGAFF,TGTGCCAGCAGCTTTAACACCGTTGGTGCGTTCTTC
TRBV25-1,once,TRBJ1-6,TRBD1,15,CASSGRGQGPSPLHF,TGTGCCAGCAGTGGAAGGGGACAGGGCCCATCACCCCTCCACTTT
TRBV9,-,TRBJ1-5,-,15,CASSRTDISNQPQHF,TGTGCCAGCAGCCGAACAGATATTAGCAATCAGCCCCAGCATTTT
TRBV6-4,-,TRBJ2-3,-,14,CASSDSTGTDTQYF,TGTGCCAGCAGTGACTCGACAGGCACAGATACGCAGTATTTT
TRBV5-4,-,TRBJ2-5,TRBD1,14,CASSSGTGQETQYF,TGTGCCAGCAGCTCCGGGACAGGACAAGAGACCCAGTACTTC
TRBV30,-,TRBJ1-6,-,12,CAWSVPFSPLHF,TGTGCCTGGAGTGTTCCCTTTTCACCCCTCCACTTT
TRBV6-5,-,TRBJ2-1,-,11,CASSSSNEQFF,TGTGCCAGCAGTTCTAGCAATGAGCAGTTCTTC
TRBV9,-,TRBJ2-2,-,16,CASSPRRGWDTGELFF,TGTGCCAGCAGCCCCCGGCGGGGCTGGGACACCGGGGAGCTGTTTTTT
TRBV6-5,-,TRBJ2-2,-,15,CASRPDGPGTGELFF,TGTGCCAGCAGACCTGACGGACCGGGGACCGGGGAGCTGTTTTTT
TRBV6-5,-,TRBJ2-7,-,12,CASSFGGREQYF,TGTGCCAGCAGTTTTGGCGGCCGCGAGCAGTACTTC
TRBV2,-,TRBJ1-2,TRBD1,16,CAISPRGTGVDYGYTF,TGTGCCATATCTCCTCGAGGGACAGGGGTTGACTATGGCTACACCTTC
TRBV30,-,TRBJ1-2,-,17,CAWRLRNRTASNYGYTF,TGTGCCTGGAGGCTCCGGAACAGGACCGCTTCTAACTATGGCTACACCTTC
TRBV11-2,-,TRBJ1-3,-,13,CASSPEAGNTIYF,TGTGCCAGCAGCCCCGAGGCCGGAAACACCATATATTTT
TRBV5-1,-,TRBJ1-4,-,14,CASSLTGLNEKLFF,TGCGCCAGCAGCCTAACGGGACTTAATGAAAAACTGTTTTTT
TRBV6-6,-,TRBJ1-2,-,12,CASSYSGLATTF,TGTGCCAGCAGTTACTCGGGACTGGCCACCACCTTC
TRBV4-2,-,TRBJ1-2,-,13,CASSQVLQEGYTF,TGTGCCAGCAGCCAAGTTTTGCAGGAAGGCTACACCTTC
TRBV7-6,-,TRBJ1-1,-,17,CASSLEVAGLMNTEAFF,TGTGCCAGCAGCTTAGAGGTGGCAGGACTGATGAACACTGAAGCTTTCTTT
TRBV23-1,-,TRBJ1-5,-,20,CASGGLGKARRLDIRQPQHF,TGCGCCAGCGGTGGCCTGGGTAAGGCCAGGCGATTAGACATCAGGCAGCCCCAGCATTTT
TRBV5-5,-,TRBJ2-3,-,13,CASSGGSSDTQYF,TGTGCCAGCAGCGGGGGGAGTAGTGATACGCAGTATTTT
TRBV6-4,few,TRBJ1-1,-,13,CASSAGQNTEAFF,TGTGCCAGCAGTGCGGGACAGAACACTGAAGCTTTCTTT
TRBV5-5,-,TRBJ1-2,TRBD1,15,CASSLEDRGDYGYTF,TGTGCCAGCAGCTTGGAGGACAGGGGAGACTATGGCTACACCTTC
TRBV25-1,-,TRBJ2-1,TRBD2,15,CASSSAGTTYNEQFF,TGTGCCAGCAGTAGTGCCGGGACTACATACAATGAGCAGTTCTTC
TRBV4-1,-,TRBJ2-2,TRBD2,15,CASSQAGGLTGELFF,TGCGCCAGCAGCCAAGCGGGGGGGCTCACCGGGGAGCTGTTTTTT
TRBV5-8,-,TRBJ2-1,-,16,CASSRIQGSSYNEQFF,TGTGCCAGCAGCCGTATTCAGGGGTCGTCCTACAATGAGCAGTTCTTC
TRBV11-2,-,TRBJ2-4,-,17,CASSPIPPILAKNIQYF,TGTGCCAGCAGCCCTATTCCTCCGATCCTAGCCAAAAACATTCAGTACTTC